The entry that follows covers one TCR beta chain sequence. Its matching antigen is unknown. The treatment denotes: roughly 10-day PBMC culture with coronavirus spike peptide pools or control peptides (ViraFEST assay). This CDR3 is built from 14 residues. V was pared by 4 bases and J by 8 bases, with 18 bases between. CDR1 is MNHEY and CDR2 is SVGAGI in the germline V gene. The data are from a study of vaccination and CD4 T cells after COVID-19. Cultured CD4+ T-cell DNA underwent Oncomine TCR Beta short-read sequencing. One entry per CDR3 protein results from TCRdb running MiXCR on the PCR reads. Of thousands of distinct CDR3 sequences listed, around two fifths are singletons.

This TCR was sampled from a human donor who had recovered from COVID-19. This chain links TRBV6-5 with TRBJ2-7; D gene ambiguous. The sequencing sample was made of CD4+ T cells from blood, cultured in vitro. CDR3 amino acids: CASSSDVGTGKQYF. The CDR3 coding sequence is TGTGCCAGCAGTTCGGACGTCGGTACGGGCAAGCAGTACTTC.